The rows below give T cell receptor beta chains drawn from one sample of a study of blood T cell repertoires in COVID-19. Method: immunoSEQ multiplex PCR; TCRdb's copy keeps in-frame clones and lacks some. Found here are 200,000 to 250,000 clones, 81% of them singletons; the top ten hold more than 8.5%. The sample taken for sequencing was PBMCs or T cells enriched from blood (not recorded which). Receptors originate from a woman aged 45-59 years with acute COVID-19. CDR3s include the opening cysteine and the closing phenylalanine or tryptophan. The order of the fields is V gene, D gene, CDR3 protein. A D gene is named only where the DNA matches it firmly.

>TRBV5-8|.
CATRASKDTQYF
>TRBV19|TRBD2
CASSSLGTSINYEQYF
>TRBV11-2|.
CASSWTNQETQYF
>TRBV2|.
CASRADSNQPQHF
>TRBV9|TRBD2
CASSVAVAGGLDTQYF
>TRBV6-5|TRBD1
CASTQYGQGNTEAFF
>TRBV28|.
CASSSNPSYYGYTF
>TRBV19|.
CASSIYADDSNQPQHF
>TRBV7-2|TRBD2
CASSRRLAGVGEQYF
>TRBV2|TRBD1
CASNVGTGLSGYTF
>TRBV9|.
CASSEGPFGNLHNEQFF
>TRBV27|.
CASSFRRQVPEAFF
>TRBV28|.
CASSTGGKPYGYTF
>TRBV14|.
CASSQETGYGETQYF
>TRBV15|.
CATSSDRRAKQYEQYF
>TRBV5-1|.
CASSLRRQLETQYF
>TRBV19|.
CASSIGAEQFF
>TRBV14|TRBD1
CASSQGGTGAFF
>TRBV7-2|.
CASSSDYHSYNEQFF
>TRBV11-3|.
CASSRDSQETQYF
>TRBV30|.
CACSTGSRGYTF
>TRBV6-5|.
CASKRGEVGAFF
>TRBV29-1|TRBD2
CSVVIAGVYEQYF
>TRBV7-2|.
CASSLRESGNQPQHF
>TRBV13|TRBD1
CASSPRQGYEAFF
>TRBV28|.
CASSLRTVMNTEAFF
>TRBV28|TRBD2
CASRAGTSGTGELFF
>TRBV28|.
CASSLQVSLRHQEGAFF
>TRBV6-4|.
CASSPSPGLGSYEQYF
>TRBV5-1|TRBD2
CASSLYLAGNEQFF
>TRBV7-8|TRBD1
CASSPGTGANTGELFF
>TRBV5-8|.
CASSSHQSTGNNEQFF
>TRBV4-2|.
CASSQDRGTTYNEQFF
>TRBV4-3|.
CASRHRGGGYEQYF
>TRBV28|.
CASSLGGAAYEQYF
>TRBV5-4|.
CASSLGTGSEKLFF
>TRBV29-1|TRBD2
CSVAILAGDSTDTQYF
>TRBV5-4|TRBD2
CASFRAGAITDTQYF
>TRBV5-1|TRBD2
CASSWTSGMTGELFF
>TRBV5-5|TRBD1
CASRTGTGNSPLHF
>TRBV19|TRBD1
CASSIYRGTEAFF
>TRBV24-1|.
CATSDSAEATDTQYF
>TRBV6-1|TRBD2
CATSDRTSEQYF